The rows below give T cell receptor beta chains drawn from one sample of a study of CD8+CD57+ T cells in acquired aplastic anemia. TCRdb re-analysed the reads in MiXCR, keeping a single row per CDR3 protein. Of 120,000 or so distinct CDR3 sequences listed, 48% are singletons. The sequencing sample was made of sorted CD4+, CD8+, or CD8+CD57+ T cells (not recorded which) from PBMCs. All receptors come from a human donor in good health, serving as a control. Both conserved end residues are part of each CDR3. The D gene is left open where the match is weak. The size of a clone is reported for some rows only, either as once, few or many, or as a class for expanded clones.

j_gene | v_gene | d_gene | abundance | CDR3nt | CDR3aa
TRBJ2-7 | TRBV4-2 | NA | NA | TGTGCCAGCAGCCAAGGACTAGAACACGAGCAGTACTTC | CASSQGLEHEQYF
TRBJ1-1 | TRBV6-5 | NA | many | TGTGCCAGCAGAAAACTGAACACTGAAGCTTTCTTT | CASRKLNTEAFF
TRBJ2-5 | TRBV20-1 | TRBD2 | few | TGCAGTGCTAGAGATAGCAGCGGGGGATGGGAGACCCAGTACTTC | CSARDSSGGWETQYF
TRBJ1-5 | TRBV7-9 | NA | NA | TGTGCCAGCAGCGGGATAGGGTTGAGCAATCAGCCCCAGCATTTT | CASSGIGLSNQPQHF
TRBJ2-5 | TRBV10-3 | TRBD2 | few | TGTGCCATCAGTATCGGGCTAGCGGGGGAAGAGACCCAGTACTTC | CAISIGLAGEETQYF
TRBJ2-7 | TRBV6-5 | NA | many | TGTGCCAGCAGTTACTCCACCAGAGGGCGTGGAGAGCAGTACTTC | CASSYSTRGRGEQYF
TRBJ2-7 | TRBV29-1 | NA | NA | TGCAGCGTTGGTGAAGCCTTCTACGAGCAGTACTTC | CSVGEAFYEQYF
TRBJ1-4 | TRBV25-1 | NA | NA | TGTGCCAGCAGTGAATTAAGCGAAAAACTGTTTTTT | CASSELSEKLFF
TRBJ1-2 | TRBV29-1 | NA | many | TGCCAAGGGGGGGGGCGAACAACGGGCTACACCTTC | CQGGGRTTGYTF
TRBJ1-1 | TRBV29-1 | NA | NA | TGCAGCGTTTCAGCCGGGATTGAAGCTTTCTTT | CSVSAGIEAFF
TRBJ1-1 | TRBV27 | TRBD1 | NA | TGTGCCAGCAGTTTAAGGGTGGACAGGGCTGGTGGAGCTTTCTTT | CASSLRVDRAGGAFF
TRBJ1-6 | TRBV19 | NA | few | TGTGCCAGTAATATAGGGTCCAGGCCCCTCCACTTT | CASNIGSRPLHF
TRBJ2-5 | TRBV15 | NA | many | TGTGCCACCAGCAGGGGGTACAAAGAGACCCAGTACTTC | CATSRGYKETQYF
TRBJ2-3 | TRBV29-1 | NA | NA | TGCAGCGCTGGCGGCCGTCGGGGGGCAAACACAGATACGCAGTATTTT | CSAGGRRGANTDTQYF
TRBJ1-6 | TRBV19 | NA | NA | TGTGCCAGTAGTATTTCTCCCCTCCACTTT | CASSISPLHF
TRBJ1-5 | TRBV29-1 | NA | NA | TGCAGCGTTGGGGGGGGGACTAATCAGCCCCAGCATTTT | CSVGGGTNQPQHF
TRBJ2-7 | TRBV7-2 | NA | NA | TGTGCCAGCAGCTTACGGAAAGGGAATCACGAGCAGTACTTC | CASSLRKGNHEQYF
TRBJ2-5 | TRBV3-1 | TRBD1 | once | TGTGCCAGCAGCCAAGGAGACAGGGGGCTCGAGACCCAGTACTTC | CASSQGDRGLETQYF
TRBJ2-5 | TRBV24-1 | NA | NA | TGTGCCCCCACCCGTGGGGGGGGGGGGACAGCGGAGACCCAGTACTTC | CAPTRGGGGTAETQYF
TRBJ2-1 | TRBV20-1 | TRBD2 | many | TGCAGTCAAAGCCGGGGGGGCTCCTACAATGAGCAGTTCTTC | CSQSRGGSYNEQFF
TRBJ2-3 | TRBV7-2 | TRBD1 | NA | TGCGCCAGCAGCTCGGGACAGGGCACAGATACGCGGTATTTT | CASSSGQGTDTRYF
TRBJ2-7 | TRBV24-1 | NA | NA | TGTGCCACCAGTGATGGGAGCGAGCAGTACTTC | CATSDGSEQYF
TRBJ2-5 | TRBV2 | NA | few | TGTGCCAGTGACAGGTCCTCGTACCAAGAGACCCAGTACTTC | CASDRSSYQETQYF